This T cell receptor beta chain originates from a study of T cell responses to AZD1222 COVID-19 vaccine. Notes on this clone: Its antigen is undetermined.

Assay used: immunoSEQ multiplex PCR; TCRdb lists only in-frame clones, some missing. This sample has around 200,000 clones, with 94% found just once. Findings of the study overall: Breadth and depth of Spike-specific TCRs rose after two AZD1222 doses. The repertoires were collected only after the peak T cell response. Donors were largely white British and mainly female; clonal diversity was possibly underestimated. Close to half of all spike-specific TCRs reportedly target regions of the variants that are unmutated.

There are 11 residues in the CDR3. Trimming took 6 bases from V and 6 from J, leaving 8 bases between them. Per the germline V gene, CDR1 is SNHLY and CDR2 is FYNNEI. V is TRBV2 and J is TRBJ2-5, with D perhaps matching TRBD1 or TRBD2 (5 bases each). The TCR originated in an adult who received the AZD1222 COVID-19 vaccine. The starting material was peripheral blood, obtained 28 days after the second AZD1222 dose. CDR3 loop: CASRGEKTQYF. CDR3 coding DNA: TGTGCCAGCAGGGGGGAGAAGACCCAGTACTTC.